The entry below gives a single T cell receptor beta chain sequence along with its context. Per the original data handling: Reference gene primer amplification in the assay estimated nucleated cell counts. Clones were read by immunoSEQ multiplex PCR, and TCRdb kept only the in-frame ones, dropping some. V and J calls and clone size are those listed in that table; D and trimming were worked out from the DNA. This sample carries some 110,000 clones, roughly 90% of them seen once, and the ten largest clones take roughly 6%. The CDR3 is 14 amino acids. Germline lookup yields CDR1 SGDLS and CDR2 YYNGEE. The V gene lost 2 bases and the J gene lost 1 base, with 9 bases spanning the gap. The data originate from a study of blood T cell repertoires in COVID-19. In the study overall: Acute-phase and convalescent COVID-19 samples originated in the United States, Italy and Spain. T cells, B-cell-depleted T cells, or PBMCs provided the cDNA or gDNA that served as material.

The sample comprised peripheral blood. V is TRBV9 and J is TRBJ1-1, with D perhaps matching TRBD1 (6 bases). This receptor was obtained from a human donor in a cohort sampled during active COVID-19. The CDR3 DNA reads as TGTGCCAGCAGCGTCAGGGGTGGGAACACTGAAGCTTTCTTT. It yields the protein CASSVRGGNTEAFF.